Sequencing of this T cell receptor beta chain was carried out in a study of blood T cell repertoires in COVID-19. Study-wide context: Each recovered donor of Cohort 3 presented with two negative PCRs, clearance, or symptom resolution.

Per the original data handling: Reference gene primer amplification yielded estimated nucleated cell counts. Libraries were prepared by immunoSEQ multiplex PCR; TCRdb keeps only in-frame clonotypes and omits some of them. Clone size and V and J calls were adopted from that table, with D and trimming inferred from the DNA. The repertoire holds 250,000 to 350,000 clones, around nine tenths seen once, with approximately 2% in the top ten. The CDR3 runs to 17 residues. Cohort allocation depended upon clinical history that participants reported. The sample was PBMCs or T cells enriched from blood (not recorded which). This receptor was identified in an older woman in a cohort exposed to, infected with or recovered from COVID-19 (not recorded which). The rearrangement joins TRBV21-1 to TRBJ2-1; TRBD2, the D gene given by the table, was not confirmed from the DNA. TRBV21-1 is annotated as a pseudogene. Here the CDR3 DNA reads TGTGCCAGCAGCGGGAGGGACGCGGGAGACCTGTATGATGAGCAGTTCTTC. This encodes CASSGRDAGDLYDEQFF.